This T cell receptor beta chain was observed in a study of blood T cell repertoires in COVID-19. Germline V lookup: CDR1 SNHLY, CDR2 FYNNEI. This CDR3 contains 13 residues. V was pared by 11 bases and J by 4 bases, with 15 bases between. TCRdb's copy holds only in-frame clones and misses some; the assay was immunoSEQ multiplex PCR. The sample lists some 100,000 clones; roughly 80% were seen once. The V gene is TRBV2, the J gene TRBJ1-5, with D possibly being TRBD1 (5 bases). The sample was peripheral blood. This TCR was recovered from a man between 65 and 79 years old with acute or convalescent COVID-19. DNA for the CDR3: TGTGCCTTCCGAGACGGGGGGAATCAGCCCCAGCATTTT. Encoded protein: CAFRDGGNQPQHF.